A selection of T cell receptor beta chains follows, all from one sample in a study of tumor and adjacent non-tumor tissue in lung cancer. TCRdb processed the multiplex PCR reads anew with MiXCR; each CDR3 protein has one entry. The sample has some 70,000 distinct CDR3 sequences, under 70% seen once; the top ten hold 25% to 30%. The sample consisted of distant non-tumor lung tissue. Receptors were obtained from a woman in her forties or fifties with non-small cell lung cancer. Both conserved end residues are part of each CDR3. Each record gives: clone size, V gene, D gene, J gene, CDR3 protein, CDR3 DNA. A D gene is named only where the DNA matches it firmly. Clone size, where shown, is once, few, many, or a class for clones that have expanded.

>-|TRBV11-2|-|TRBJ2-2
CASSLPLTGELFF
TGTGCCAGCAGCTTGCCCCTCACCGGGGAGCTGTTTTTT
>-|TRBV20-1|TRBD2|TRBJ2-1
CSASWREEGERSF
TGCAGTGCTAGCTGGCGGGAGGAGGGTGAGCGGTCCTTC
>-|TRBV7-2|TRBD2|TRBJ2-1
CASSSTSGQYNEQLF
TGTGCCAGCAGCTCAACTAGCGGGCAATACAATGAGCAGCTCTTC
>many|TRBV12-3/TRBV12-4|TRBD2|TRBJ2-2
CASSFMREWRTGELFF
TGTGCCAGCAGTTTTATGCGGGAGTGGCGCACCGGGGAGCTGTTTTTT
>-|TRBV29-1|TRBD2|TRBJ2-7
CSVLSAGGPYEQYF
TGCAGCGTTCTATCAGCGGGAGGACCCTACGAACAGTACTTC
>many|TRBV5-4|-|TRBJ1-1
CASSLSAGLNTEAFF
TGTGCCAGCAGCTTGTCAGCAGGGCTGAACACTGAAGCTTTCTTT
>-|TRBV29-1|-|TRBJ2-3
CSETLKAFDTQYF
TGCAGCGAGACACTCAAAGCATTCGATACGCAGTATTTT
>few|TRBV28|TRBD1|TRBJ1-5
CASRLWTGRKSQPQHF
TGTGCCAGCAGGCTGTGGACAGGGAGGAAAAGTCAGCCCCAGCATTTT
>-|TRBV11-2|-|TRBJ1-5
CAGSVDRNQPQHF
TGTGCCGGCAGCGTAGATAGGAACCAGCCCCAGCATTTT
>-|TRBV6-2/TRBV6-3|-|TRBJ1-2
CASSITVYGYGYTF
TGTGCCAGTAGTATAACAGTGTACGGCTATGGCTACACCTTC
>once|TRBV4-1|TRBD1|TRBJ2-7
CASSHAPGQGSYELYF
TGCGCCAGCAGCCATGCACCTGGACAGGGGTCGTACGAGCTGTACTTC
>-|TRBV21-1|-|TRBJ2-7
CASSKGRRPHPNYEQYF
TGTGCCAGCAGCAAGGGACGGAGACCTCACCCAAACTACGAGCAGTACTTC
>-|TRBV28|TRBD2|TRBJ2-1
CASSSPGTSGREEQFF
TGTGCCAGCAGTTCTCCCGGGACTAGCGGGAGGGAAGAGCAGTTCTTC
>-|TRBV28|TRBD1|TRBJ2-5
CASSLSGAGGGETQYF
TGTGCCAGCAGTTTATCCGGGGCAGGGGGCGGAGAGACCCAGTACTTC
>-|TRBV11-2|-|TRBJ1-5
CVSSSAGRGNQPQHF
TGTGTCAGCAGTTCAGCGGGCCGAGGCAATCAGCCTCAGCATTTT
>-|TRBV29-1|-|TRBJ1-1
CSADGAGHTETFF
TGCAGCGCAGATGGGGCAGGGCACACTGAAACTTTCTTT
>-|TRBV28|TRBD1|TRBJ1-1
CASSSNDRGSQNTEAFF
TGTGCCAGCAGTTCGAATGACAGGGGGTCCCAGAACACTGAAGCTTTTTTT
>-|TRBV28|-|TRBJ2-7
CASSLNPTFELGSYEQYF
TGTGCCAGCAGTCTCAATCCGACGTTCGAGCTTGGGTCCTACGAGCAGTACTTC
>-|TRBV28|-|TRBJ2-3
CASSLHSAITDTQYF
TGTGCCAGCAGTTTGCATAGCGCCATCACAGATACGCAGTATTTT
>many|TRBV29-1|-|TRBJ2-1
CSVDGDNEQFF
TGCAGCGTTGATGGAGACAATGAGCAGTTCTTC
>few|TRBV7-9|TRBD2|TRBJ2-4
CASSPPGLAGNIQYF
TGTGCCAGCAGCCCCCCGGGACTAGCGGGAAACATTCAGTACTTC
>-|TRBV5-6|-|TRBJ1-5
CASSFRTFRNQPQHF
TGTGCAAGCAGCTTTAGGACTTTTCGCAATCAGCCCCAGCATTTT
>-|TRBV20-1|-|TRBJ2-1
CSAENLARFTQSSYNEQFF
TGCAGTGCTGAAAACCTAGCGAGATTCACCCAAAGCTCCTACAATGAGCAGTTCTTC
>-|TRBV20-1|-|TRBJ2-7
CSATGLSTYEQYF
TGCAGTGCCACCGGACTCAGCACCTACGAGCAGTACTTC
>-|TRBV11-1|-|TRBJ2-3
CARRLATGTDTQYF
TGTGCCCGCAGATTAGCGACCGGAACAGATACGCAGTATTTT